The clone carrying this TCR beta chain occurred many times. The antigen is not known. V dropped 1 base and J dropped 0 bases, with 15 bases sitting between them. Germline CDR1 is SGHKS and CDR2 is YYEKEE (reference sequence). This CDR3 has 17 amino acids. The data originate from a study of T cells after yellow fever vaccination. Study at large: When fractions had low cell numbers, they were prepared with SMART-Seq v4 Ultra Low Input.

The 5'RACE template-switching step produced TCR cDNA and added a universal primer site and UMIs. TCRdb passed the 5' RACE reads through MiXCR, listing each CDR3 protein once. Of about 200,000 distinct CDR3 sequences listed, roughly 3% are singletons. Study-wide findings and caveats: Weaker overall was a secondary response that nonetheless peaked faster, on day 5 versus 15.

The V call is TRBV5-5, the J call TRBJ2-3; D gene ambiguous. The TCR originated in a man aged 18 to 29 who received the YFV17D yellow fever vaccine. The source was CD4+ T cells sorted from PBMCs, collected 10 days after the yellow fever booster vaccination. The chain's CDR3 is CASSLRLGALSTDTQYF. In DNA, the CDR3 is TGTGCCAGCAGCTTGCGGCTTGGCGCCCTCAGCACAGATACGCAGTATTTT.